This T cell receptor (beta chain) was captured in a study of blood T cell repertoires in COVID-19. Looking at the study overall: Acute and convalescent COVID-19 samples came from the United States, Italy and Spain.

The CDR3 has 14 residues. Germline V gene sequence: CDR1 SGHRS, CDR2 YFSETQ. V was clipped by 2 bases and J by 4 bases, with 9 bases between them. Under the authors' procedure: Using reference gene primer amplification, nucleated cell counts were estimated. Produced via immunoSEQ multiplex PCR; TCRdb's table is partial and in-frame only. V and J calls and clone size follow that table, whereas D and trimming were derived from the DNA. The table lists approximately 230,000 clones, approximately 86% of them singletons. The clonotype originates from a man older than 75 with acute or convalescent COVID-19. The material sequenced was peripheral blood. The V gene is TRBV5-1, the J gene TRBJ2-2; D is perhaps TRBD2 (6 bases). The DNA of the CDR3 is TGCGCCAGCAGCTTCGAGGGAGGCACCGGGGAGCTGTTTTTT. It specifies CASSFEGGTGELFF.